Below are 30 T cell receptor beta chains sequenced from a single sample in a study of breast tumors, draining lymph nodes, adjacent tissues. TCRdb processed the multiplex PCR reads anew with MiXCR; each CDR3 protein has one entry. The sample lists around 12,000 distinct CDR3 sequences; approximately 70% were seen once. The sequencing input was tumor-adjacent breast tissue. These receptors originate from a female donor with breast cancer. Some clones in this sample may be carry-over from other donors' samples.

This chain links TRBV9 with TRBJ2-5; D might be TRBD1 or TRBD2, each matching 5 bases. Germline-derived CDR1 and CDR2 are SGDLS and YYNGEE. This CDR3 has 16 residues. The V end lost 0 bases, the J end lost 2 bases, and 14 bases lay between the germline ends. The chain's CDR3 is CASSVGQGRLQETQYF. CDR3 DNA: TGTGCCAGCAGCGTAGGGCAGGGACGACTACAAGAGACCCAGTACTTC.

V usage is TRBV7-6 and J usage is TRBJ2-2; TRBD2 aligns across 10 bases. With V trimmed by 5 bases and J by 1 base, 4 bases remained unmatched. The CDR3 has 16 residues. CDR1 and CDR2 (germline): SGHVS, FNYEAQ. The CDR3 DNA sequence: TGTGCCAGCAGCCTTACTAGCGGGATGAACACCGGGGAGCTGTTTTTT. It is translated as CASSLTSGMNTGELFF. The variable domain in full, with the rest retrieved from reference TRBV7-6 and TRBJ2-2, is GAGVSQSPRYKVTKRGQDVALRCDPISGHVSLYWYRQALGQGPEFLTYFNYEAQQDKSGLPNDRFSAERPEGSISTLTIQRTEQRDSAMYRCASSLTSGMNTGELFFGEGSRLTVL.

The J gene is TRBJ1-4, the V gene TRBV5-5; 7 bases align to TRBD1. This CDR3 region has 16 residues. Looked up from germline, CDR1 is SGHKS and CDR2 is YYEKEE (reference sequence). V lost 4 bases to trimming and J lost 5 bases; unmatched junction nucleotides: 11. This chain's CDR3 is CASSVNPGQRNEKLFF. CDR3 sequence (DNA): TGTGCCAGCAGCGTAAATCCGGGACAGCGGAATGAAAAACTGTTTTTT.

The chain couples TRBV5-6 to TRBJ2-1; 9 bases align to TRBD1. Germline V gene data show CDR1 as SGHDT and CDR2 as YYEEEE. The V and J ends lost 0 bases and 2 bases, in that order; junction bases with no gene match: 3. The CDR3 contains 16 residues. CDR3 loop: CASSLGGQGPYNEQFF. The CDR3 coding sequence is TGTGCCAGCAGCTTGGGGGGACAGGGTCCCTACAATGAGCAGTTCTTC.

This sequence joins TRBV28 and TRBJ2-3, with 7 bases identical to TRBD2. Germline loops: CDR1 MDHEN, CDR2 SYDVKM. The V segment lost 8 bases and the J segment 1 base; nucleotides outside the gene matches: 3. The CDR3 extends over 13 amino acids. CDR3 amino acids: CASASGGTDTQYF. As DNA, the CDR3 is TGTGCCAGCGCAAGCGGGGGCACAGATACGCAGTATTTT. The entire variable domain, with the rest obtained from reference TRBV28 and TRBJ2-3, is as follows: DVKVTQSSRYLVKRTGEKVFLECVQDMDHENMFWYRQDPGLGLRLIYFSYDVKMKEKGDIPEGYSVSREKKERFSLILESASTNQTSMYLCASASGGTDTQYFGPGTRLTVL.

The CDR3 region has the DNA TGTGCCAGCAGCCAAGATGACCCCGGGACAGGGGTAACCTACGAGCAGTACTTC. This gives the protein CASSQDDPGTGVTYEQYF. This chain uses TRBV4-2 with TRBJ2-7, with 10 bases identical to TRBD1. V lost 0 bases and J lost 2; bases outside the gene matches: 10. This CDR3 is built from 18 residues. Germline V lookup: CDR1 LGHNA, CDR2 YNFKEQ.

The rearrangement links TRBV20-1 to TRBJ2-5; no clear D gene. There are 14 residues in the CDR3. The germline V and J ends were trimmed by 0 bases and 5 bases, with 13 bases remaining between them. The germline gives CDR1 DFQATT, CDR2 SNEGSKA (reference sequence). The CDR3 nucleotides read TGCAGTGCTAGAGATCGTGAAGTCACGGAGACCCAGTACTTC. Translation gives CSARDREVTETQYF.

The table lists this clonotype with many counts. The genes are TRBV5-1 and TRBJ2-1; 9 bases map to TRBD2. CDR1 SGHRS and CDR2 YFSETQ come from the germline V gene. The J segment lost 2 bases and the V segment lost 4 bases, leaving 4 bases of the junction unmatched. This CDR3 region has 15 residues. The CDR3 region has the DNA TGCGCCAGCAGCCCTAGCGGGGCGGCCTACAATGAGCAGTTCTTC. Translated: CASSPSGAAYNEQFF.

This clonotype was recorded many times. The CDR3, as DNA: TGCGCCAGCAGCACCTGGACGGGAAACACCATATATTTT. This sequence encodes CASSTWTGNTIYF. J is TRBJ1-3 and V is TRBV5-1, with unresolved D. The CDR3 has 13 residues. The germline V gene encodes CDR1 SGHRS and CDR2 YFSETQ. V lost 4 bases and J 4 bases, leaving 9 bases between the germline ends.

The chain recombines TRBV4-2 with TRBJ2-1, with a possible D match to TRBD1 (5 bases). The CDR3 runs 18 residues. Trimming removed 4 bases from V and 0 bases from J, with 19 bases in between. Germline V CDR1 and CDR2: LGHNA, YNFKEQ. The CDR3 sequence: CASSPKLGRVSSYNEQFF. For the CDR3, the DNA is TGTGCCAGCAGCCCCAAGCTGGGCAGGGTAAGCTCCTACAATGAGCAGTTCTTC.

The gene calls are TRBV20-1 and TRBJ2-1, with 7 bases identical to TRBD2. V shed 2 bases and J 4 bases; nucleotides not matched to a gene: 11. Germline assignment: CDR1 DFQATT and CDR2 SNEGSKA (reference sequence). This CDR3 has 16 residues. The CDR3 protein is CSARSSEGGSYNEQFF. CDR3 DNA sequence: TGCAGTGCTAGAAGTTCCGAGGGCGGGAGTTACAATGAGCAGTTCTTC.

This clonotype is a singleton in its sample. The V and J genes are TRBV11-1 and TRBJ2-5; 7 bases agree with TRBD1. V trimming: 0 bases; J trimming: 3 bases; junction bases outside the gene matches: 1. Germline V gene sequence: CDR1 SGHAT, CDR2 FQDESV (reference sequence). The CDR3 has 14 residues. As DNA, the CDR3 is TGTGCCAGCAGCTTAGCGCAGGGGGAAGAGACCCAGTACTTC. Encoded protein: CASSLAQGEETQYF.

The chain uses TRBV5-1 and TRBJ1-2; D unclear. Trimming left V 4 bases short and J 6 bases short, with 10 bases between. There are 12 residues in the CDR3. Germline assignment: CDR1 SGHRS and CDR2 YFSETQ. The CDR3: CASSPNRDGYTF. CDR3 DNA: TGCGCCAGCAGCCCGAATAGGGATGGCTACACCTTC.

This CDR3 is CASSQLRDTQYF. The CDR3 DNA sequence: TGTGCCAGCAGCCAACTACGAGATACGCAGTATTTT. This chain joins TRBV7-2 and TRBJ2-3; D gene ambiguous. Trimming removed 5 bases at V and 5 bases at J, with 8 bases between. Germline CDR1 reads SGHTA; CDR2 reads FQGNSA. The CDR3 is 12 residues long.

The chain recombines TRBV4-1 with TRBJ1-3, with D possibly being TRBD1 (5 bases). Looked up from germline, CDR1 is MGHRA and CDR2 is YSYEKL. The CDR3 totals 18 residues. V shed 1 base and J shed 0 bases, with 16 bases lying between them. The CDR3 loop is CASSQGGRVGFSGNTIYF. For the CDR3, the DNA is TGCGCCAGCAGCCAAGGGGGCAGGGTTGGATTCTCTGGAAACACCATATATTTT.

The chain couples TRBV4-2 to TRBJ2-1; 7 bases line up with TRBD2. V was clipped by 0 bases and J by 4 bases; unmatched bases: 3. Germline V lookup: CDR1 LGHNA, CDR2 YNFKEQ. The CDR3 consists of 15 residues. The CDR3 DNA reads as TGTGCCAGCAGCCAAGAAAGCGGGGATTACAATGAGCAGTTCTTC. It yields the protein CASSQESGDYNEQFF.

This clonotype was seen a handful of times. The chain combines TRBV6-2 or TRBV6-3 with TRBJ2-7; no clear D. The CDR3 is made up of 11 amino acids. The germline CDR1 and CDR2 sequences are MNHEY and SVGEGT. V was clipped by 0 bases and J by 6 bases, with 3 bases between them. The CDR3 sequence is CASSYSGEQYF. Here the CDR3 DNA reads TGTGCCAGCAGTTACTCCGGCGAGCAGTACTTC.

The CDR3 region has the DNA TGTGCCAGCAGCTTACGGCGGGAGATGAACACCGGGGAGCTGTTTTTT. Its protein product is CASSLRREMNTGELFF. This chain joins TRBV7-2 and TRBJ2-2, with 7 bases matching TRBD2. This CDR3 region has 16 residues. V was clipped by 2 bases and J by 1 base; unmatched bases: 4. Germline V gene data show CDR1 as SGHTA and CDR2 as FQGNSA.

This clonotype was seen at least ten times. The J gene is TRBJ1-5, the V gene TRBV7-9; D unclear. The CDR3 totals 12 residues. V was cut by 2 bases and J by 6 bases, with 5 bases left in between. The germline CDR1 and CDR2 sequences are SEHNR and FQNEAQ (reference sequence). The CDR3 bases are TGTGCCAGCAGCTTACAAGGTCAGCCCCAGCATTTT. This sequence encodes CASSLQGQPQHF.

The chain has TRBV12-3 or TRBV12-4 and TRBJ1-6; D is undetermined. Trimming cost V 6 bases and J 9 bases, with 9 bases left between them. The CDR3 is 12 residues long. CDR3 protein: CASSAYVSPLHF. CDR3 nucleotides: TGTGCCAGCAGCGCTTATGTTTCACCCCTCCACTTT.

This rearrangement joins TRBV28 to TRBJ2-1, with TRBD2 identical over 10 bases. The CDR3 contains 16 residues. Germline CDR1 reads MDHEN; CDR2 reads SYDVKM. The trim removed 5 bases at V and 9 bases at J, leaving 13 bases unmatched. DNA of the CDR3: TGTGCCAGCAGTATCCCGAGCGGGAGGGCTTTGAGTGAGCAGTTCTTC. The encoded protein is CASSIPSGRALSEQFF.

This clonotype was seen ten or more times. The V gene is TRBV14, the J gene TRBJ2-3, with TRBD2 matching over 7 bases. The CDR3 contains 16 residues. Germline V gives CDR1 SGHDN, CDR2 FVKESK. Losses at the gene ends were 2 bases for V and 4 bases for J; bases not matched to a gene: 9. The CDR3 is CASSQLSGKLSDTQYF. The CDR3, as DNA: TGTGCCAGCAGCCAACTGAGCGGGAAATTGTCAGATACGCAGTATTTT.

The CDR3 here is CASSNIPGLAGNYEQYF. The CDR3 DNA follows: TGTGCCAGCAGTAACATCCCGGGACTAGCGGGGAACTACGAGCAGTACTTC. The V call is TRBV6-2 or TRBV6-3, the J call TRBJ2-7; 13 bases align to TRBD2. CDR3 length: 17 residues. V shed 5 bases and J 3 bases; nucleotides not matched to a gene: 10. The germline CDR1 and CDR2 sequences are MNHEY and SVGEGT.

The rearrangement links TRBV6-2 or TRBV6-3 to TRBJ2-7; TRBD2 agrees at 14 bases. Germline V gene lookup returns CDR1 MNHEY and CDR2 SVGEGT. J gave up 4 bases and V 6 bases, and 14 bases lay outside the gene matches. The CDR3 spans 18 residues. The CDR3 reads CASSPHPSGTSGRYEQYF. In DNA form, the CDR3 reads TGTGCCAGCAGCCCACACCCATCCGGGACTAGCGGGAGATACGAGCAGTACTTC.

The rearrangement links TRBV5-1 to TRBJ2-3, with TRBD1 matching over 7 bases. V trimming: 4 bases; J trimming: 5 bases; junction bases outside the gene matches: 4. The CDR3 length is 13 residues. The V gene's germline CDR1 is SGHRS and CDR2 YFSETQ. The DNA for the CDR3 is TGCGCCAGCAGCCGACAGGGACGAGATACGCAGTATTTT. Residues: CASSRQGRDTQYF.

By sample share, this clonotype is large (0.1 to 1%). This sequence joins TRBV2 and TRBJ1-6, with D uncertain. Germline V gene lookup returns CDR1 SNHLY and CDR2 FYNNEI. CDR3 length: 16 residues. Trimming cost V 0 bases and J 3 bases, with 9 bases left between them. The CDR3 DNA reads TGTGCCAGCAGTGAAGCGCAACCTCTCTATAATTCACCCCTCCACTTT. Protein product: CASSEAQPLYNSPLHF. The variable domain in full, with the rest retrieved from reference TRBV2 and TRBJ1-6, is EPEVTQTPSHQVTQMGQEVILRCVPISNHLYFYWYRQILGQKVEFLVSFYNNEISEKSEIFDDQFSVERPDGSNFTLKIRSTKLEDSAMYFCASSEAQPLYNSPLHFGNGTRLTVT.

This chain links TRBV20-1 with TRBJ2-5; tentatively, D is TRBD1 (6 bases). This CDR3 contains 13 residues. The germline gives CDR1 DFQATT, CDR2 SNEGSKA (reference sequence). V was clipped by 6 bases and J by 7 bases, with 18 bases between them. In DNA, the CDR3 is TGCAGTGCAACAGGGTTGGGATTGGGGACCCAGTACTTC. Translation: CSATGLGLGTQYF.

The J gene is TRBJ1-2, the V gene TRBV7-9; 9 bases line up with TRBD1. The CDR3 is 15 residues long. Germline V lookup: CDR1 SEHNR, CDR2 FQNEAQ (reference sequence). V was clipped by 3 bases and J by 4 bases; unmatched bases: 6. This chain's CDR3 is CASSFETGGLYGYTF. The CDR3 bases are TGTGCCAGCAGCTTCGAGACAGGGGGGCTCTATGGCTACACCTTC.

This chain links TRBV11-2 with TRBJ2-1; 7 bases agree with TRBD1. V dropped 5 bases and J dropped 10; count of bases not matched to a gene: 8. This CDR3 is built from 13 residues. The V gene's germline CDR1 is SGHAT and CDR2 FQNNGV. DNA for the CDR3: TGTGCCAGCAGCCGAACGACAGGGTCCGAGCAGTTCTTC. It yields the protein CASSRTTGSEQFF.

Here the CDR3 reads CRARDYQETQYF. The CDR3 DNA reads TGCAGAGCGAGGGATTACCAAGAGACCCAGTACTTC. The rearrangement uses TRBV20-1 and TRBJ2-5; weak D call: TRBD2 (5 bases). This CDR3 has 12 residues. Germline loops: CDR1 DFQATT, CDR2 SNEGSKA (reference sequence).